This TCR beta chain was sequenced during a study of CD8+ T cells in alopecia areata. Germline-derived CDR1 and CDR2 are SQVTM and ANQGSEA. This CDR3 is 14 amino acids long. The V and J ends lost 6 bases and 4 bases, in that order; junction bases with no gene match: 8. Treatment described: oral pan-JAK inhibitor, 5-10 mg twice daily. It was cDNA, reverse transcribed from extracted RNA, that served as the sequencing template. The table came from immunoSEQ multiplex PCR; TCRdb's copy has only in-frame clones and leaves some out. The table records about 160,000 clones, less than 70% of them present only once.

This TCR was recovered from a human donor with alopecia areata. The genes are TRBV29-1 and TRBJ1-1, with 10 bases lining up with TRBD1. Sample: CD4+ T cells sorted from blood, taken at week 24, from a patient treated with tofacitinib. The DNA of the CDR3 is TGCAGCGTGCAGAGACAGGGGGCGGGCACTGAAGCTTTCTTT. Its protein product is CSVQRQGAGTEAFF.